This TCR beta chain was captured by sequencing in a study of blood T cell repertoires in COVID-19. This table comes from immunoSEQ multiplex PCR, and its TCRdb copy is limited to in-frame clones, with some not included. The sample lists some 190,000 clones, more than 75% occurring once. The CDR3 consists of 15 residues. CDR1 SGHRS and CDR2 YFSETQ come from the germline V gene. V lost 4 bases and J 3 bases, leaving 14 bases between the germline ends. The sequence was collected from a person aged 70 to 79 with COVID-19, enrolled during active disease. V gene TRBV5-1 combines with J gene TRBJ1-5; maybe TRBD1 (6 bases). The material sequenced was peripheral blood. The CDR3 protein is CASSPTGTLNQPQHF. The CDR3, as DNA: TGCGCCAGCAGCCCTACAGGGACCCTCAATCAGCCCCAGCATTTT.